Listed below are T cell receptor beta chains from one sample, sequenced in a study of shared clonotypes between healthy human individuals. Generated by immunoSEQ multiplex PCR, the TCRdb table keeps only in-frame clones and is missing some. Of some 2 million clones listed, about 95% are singletons. Input material: naive CD8+ T cells sorted from blood. The receptors were sampled from a man younger than 35 in good health. CDR3s include the opening cysteine and the closing phenylalanine or tryptophan. A D gene is named only where the DNA matches it firmly. Not every row has a clone size; where given, it reads once, few, many or a size class.

D gene,clone size,V gene,J gene,CDR3 DNA,CDR3 protein
-,-,TRBV15,TRBJ1-4,TGTGCCACCAGCAGGGAGGGGATAACTCTGGCAGCCCTGGGGATGAATGAAAAACTGTTTTTT,CATSREGITLAALGMNEKLFF
-,-,TRBV19,TRBJ1-4,TGTGCCAGTCGGGACCCCGAAAAACTGTTTTTT,CASRDPEKLFF
-,-,TRBV21-1,TRBJ2-7,TGTGCCAGCAGCCATTCCGGGTCCAGAAAGAGCTCCTACGAGCAGTACTTC,CASSHSGSRKSSYEQYF
TRBD1,-,TRBV11-2,TRBJ2-7,TGTGCCAGCAGCTTAGCTCAGGGGGCTGACTACGAGCAGTACTTC,CASSLAQGADYEQYF
-,-,TRBV11-2,TRBJ2-3,TGTGCCAGCAGCTTAGCATACGGAGGCACAGATACGCAGTATTTT,CASSLAYGGTDTQYF
-,-,TRBV9,TRBJ1-2,TGTGCCAGCAGCCGAGAGGGGTTTGAGTTCTTTAACTATGGCTACACCTTC,CASSREGFEFFNYGYTF
-,-,TRBV13,TRBJ2-7,TGTGCCAGCAGCTCGGGAACCTACGAGCAGTACTTC,CASSSGTYEQYF
-,-,TRBV6-6,TRBJ2-3,TGTGCCAGCAGTTACTCGAGTGGAACGGATACGCAGTATTTT,CASSYSSGTDTQYF
TRBD2,-,TRBV7-2,TRBJ2-7,TGTGCCAGCAGCTTAGTCCCTAGCGGGATTGAGCAGTACTTC,CASSLVPSGIEQYF
TRBD2,-,TRBV6-1,TRBJ2-5,TGTGCCAGCAGTGAACGCGTGTGGGAGGGAGAGACCCAGTACTTC,CASSERVWEGETQYF
TRBD1,-,TRBV5-6,TRBJ2-7,TGTGCCAGCAGCTTCGGGACAGGAGACTACGAGCAGTACTTC,CASSFGTGDYEQYF
TRBD2,-,TRBV7-9,TRBJ2-7,TGTGCCAGCAGCGGTAGCGGGAGCTCCTACGAGCAGTACTTC,CASSGSGSSYEQYF
TRBD1,-,TRBV4-1,TRBJ1-2,TGCGCCAGCAGCCCCGGACAGGGGGCCTACGACTATGGCTACACCTTC,CASSPGQGAYDYGYTF
-,-,TRBV7-2,TRBJ1-1,TGTGCCAGCAACAAGGACATTTTTAACACTGAAGCTTTCTTT,CASNKDIFNTEAFF
-,-,TRBV29-1,TRBJ1-1,TGCAGCGTTGTCAAGGGTTGGGGGACTGAAGCTTTCTTT,CSVVKGWGTEAFF
-,-,TRBV27,TRBJ2-1,TGTGCCAGCAGTTCCGGGCCTCTCCCCCATGAGCAGTTCTTC,CASSSGPLPHEQFF
-,-,TRBV4-3,TRBJ1-4,TGCGCCAGCAGCCACCCCTCTCCAAACGGGGGCATCACTAATGAAAAACTGTTTTTT,CASSHPSPNGGITNEKLFF
-,-,TRBV5-1,TRBJ2-1,TGCGCCAGCAGCTTCGGGGGATCCTACAATGAGCAGTTCTTC,CASSFGGSYNEQFF
TRBD1,-,TRBV2,TRBJ2-7,TGTGCCAGCAGTGAAGTACAGGGGGCCCCCTACGAGCAGTACTTC,CASSEVQGAPYEQYF
-,-,TRBV6-5,TRBJ1-6,TGTGCCAGCAGTTACGACGGGATTAATTCACCCCTCCACTTT,CASSYDGINSPLHF
-,-,TRBV28,TRBJ1-4,TGTGCCAGCAGTTTTAGGGACCGGGGGACTAATGAAAAACTGTTTTTT,CASSFRDRGTNEKLFF
TRBD1,-,TRBV12-5,TRBJ1-2,TGTGCTAGTGGTGCCCCCGGGACAGGGAATGGCTACACCTTC,CASGAPGTGNGYTF
-,-,TRBV27,TRBJ2-7,TGTGCCAGCAGTCCCGAGGGCCTATTCGAGCAGTACTTC,CASSPEGLFEQYF
TRBD1,-,TRBV4-3,TRBJ1-2,TGCGCCAGCAGCCAAGACGGGACAGCGACCTATCCTTATGGCTACACCTTC,CASSQDGTATYPYGYTF
TRBD1,-,TRBV27,TRBJ1-5,TGTGCCAGCAGGGTGACAGGGGGCAATCAGCCCCAGCATTTT,CASRVTGGNQPQHF
-,-,TRBV6-5,TRBJ1-2,TGTGCCAGCACCTCAGATTGGGAAAGGGATGGCTACACCTTC,CASTSDWERDGYTF
-,-,TRBV7-3,TRBJ2-7,TGTGCCAGCAGCTTGGACGCTTTCTCCTACGAGCAGTACTTC,CASSLDAFSYEQYF
TRBD1,-,TRBV5-1,TRBJ2-1,TGCGCCAGCAGCTTGGCCCCGGGACAGGTCGCGTTCTTC,CASSLAPGQVAFF
-,-,TRBV27,TRBJ1-6,TGTGCCAGCACCCCTTCCTCGGGGGAGGCAAATTCACCCCTCCACTTT,CASTPSSGEANSPLHF
TRBD1,-,TRBV15,TRBJ1-2,TGTGCCACCAGCAGAGAGGGCAGGGGGCTTGATGGCTACACCTTC,CATSREGRGLDGYTF
TRBD2,-,TRBV7-8,TRBJ2-2,TGTGCCAGCAGCTTCGGACTAGGAGAGACCGGGGAGCTGTTTTTT,CASSFGLGETGELFF
-,-,TRBV14,TRBJ2-3,TGTGCCAGCAGCCAAGATAATTGGGTAGGAGATACGCAGTATTTT,CASSQDNWVGDTQYF
-,-,TRBV27,TRBJ2-7,TGTGCCAGCAGTCTAGTGGGGGCTAGCGGCCCGGAGCAGTACTTC,CASSLVGASGPEQYF
-,-,TRBV25-1,TRBJ1-1,TGTGCCAGTTCCAAGGGGGGTGAAGCTTTCTTT,CASSKGGEAFF
-,-,TRBV5-6,TRBJ1-1,TGTGCCAGCACCCTGGGGGGGGTGGGCACTGAAGCTTTCTTT,CASTLGGVGTEAFF
TRBD1,-,TRBV6-5,TRBJ2-7,TGTGCCAGCAGATTACAGGGGTCCTACGAGCAGTACTTC,CASRLQGSYEQYF
-,-,TRBV5-4,TRBJ2-3,TGTGCCAGCAGCTTCGGTCGGGGCACAGATACGCAGTATTTT,CASSFGRGTDTQYF
-,once,TRBV11-2,TRBJ1-3,TGTGCCAGCAGCGGATCAGGGACACCTGGAAACACCATATATTTT,CASSGSGTPGNTIYF
-,-,TRBV4-3,TRBJ2-7,TGCGCCAGCAGCCAAGATAAGGGGGGTGCTAGCGACTACGAGCAGTACTTC,CASSQDKGGASDYEQYF
TRBD2,-,TRBV7-9,TRBJ2-1,TGTGCCAGCACCCGGGAGGGGGGTGAGCAGTTCTTC,CASTREGGEQFF
TRBD2,-,TRBV2,TRBJ2-7,TGTGCCAGCAGTGATCCGGGACTAGCGATGGATAAGGACGAGCAGTACTTC,CASSDPGLAMDKDEQYF
-,-,TRBV7-9,TRBJ1-5,TGTGCCAGCAGCTTAACGGGGCAGCCCCAGCATTTT,CASSLTGQPQHF
-,-,TRBV7-9,TRBJ2-5,TGTGCCAGCACTGGGGGGAACCAAGAGACCCAGTACTTC,CASTGGNQETQYF
-,-,TRBV4-3,TRBJ2-1,TGCGCCAGCAGCCAAGATTGGTCGGCGGATGAGCAGTTCTTC,CASSQDWSADEQFF
-,-,TRBV2,TRBJ2-7,TGTGCCAGCAGTGAAAGTCACCTCTACGAGCAGTACTTC,CASSESHLYEQYF
-,-,TRBV19,TRBJ2-7,TGTGCCAGTAGTATAGACCTGGAGAGGGAGCAGTACTTC,CASSIDLEREQYF
TRBD2,-,TRBV7-9,TRBJ2-2,TGTGCCAGCAGCTTAGTTGCGGGAGGGGACACCGGGGAGCTGTTTTTT,CASSLVAGGDTGELFF
-,-,TRBV28,TRBJ2-7,TGTGCCAGCAGTTTAACAGGAAACTACGAGCAGTACTTC,CASSLTGNYEQYF